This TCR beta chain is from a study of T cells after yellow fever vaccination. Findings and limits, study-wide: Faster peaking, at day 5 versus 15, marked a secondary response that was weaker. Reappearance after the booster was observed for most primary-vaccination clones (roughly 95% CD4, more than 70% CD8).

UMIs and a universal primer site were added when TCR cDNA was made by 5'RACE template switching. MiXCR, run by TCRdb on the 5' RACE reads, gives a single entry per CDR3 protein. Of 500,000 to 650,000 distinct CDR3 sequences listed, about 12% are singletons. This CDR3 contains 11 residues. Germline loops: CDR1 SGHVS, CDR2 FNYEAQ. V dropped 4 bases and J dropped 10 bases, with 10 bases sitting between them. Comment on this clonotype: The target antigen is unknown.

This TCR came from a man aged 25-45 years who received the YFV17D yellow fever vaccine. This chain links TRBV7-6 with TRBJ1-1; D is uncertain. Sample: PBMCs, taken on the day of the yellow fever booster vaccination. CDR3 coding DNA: TGTGCCAGCAGCTCGGAGGGTAGAGCTTTCTTT. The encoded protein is CASSSEGRAFF.